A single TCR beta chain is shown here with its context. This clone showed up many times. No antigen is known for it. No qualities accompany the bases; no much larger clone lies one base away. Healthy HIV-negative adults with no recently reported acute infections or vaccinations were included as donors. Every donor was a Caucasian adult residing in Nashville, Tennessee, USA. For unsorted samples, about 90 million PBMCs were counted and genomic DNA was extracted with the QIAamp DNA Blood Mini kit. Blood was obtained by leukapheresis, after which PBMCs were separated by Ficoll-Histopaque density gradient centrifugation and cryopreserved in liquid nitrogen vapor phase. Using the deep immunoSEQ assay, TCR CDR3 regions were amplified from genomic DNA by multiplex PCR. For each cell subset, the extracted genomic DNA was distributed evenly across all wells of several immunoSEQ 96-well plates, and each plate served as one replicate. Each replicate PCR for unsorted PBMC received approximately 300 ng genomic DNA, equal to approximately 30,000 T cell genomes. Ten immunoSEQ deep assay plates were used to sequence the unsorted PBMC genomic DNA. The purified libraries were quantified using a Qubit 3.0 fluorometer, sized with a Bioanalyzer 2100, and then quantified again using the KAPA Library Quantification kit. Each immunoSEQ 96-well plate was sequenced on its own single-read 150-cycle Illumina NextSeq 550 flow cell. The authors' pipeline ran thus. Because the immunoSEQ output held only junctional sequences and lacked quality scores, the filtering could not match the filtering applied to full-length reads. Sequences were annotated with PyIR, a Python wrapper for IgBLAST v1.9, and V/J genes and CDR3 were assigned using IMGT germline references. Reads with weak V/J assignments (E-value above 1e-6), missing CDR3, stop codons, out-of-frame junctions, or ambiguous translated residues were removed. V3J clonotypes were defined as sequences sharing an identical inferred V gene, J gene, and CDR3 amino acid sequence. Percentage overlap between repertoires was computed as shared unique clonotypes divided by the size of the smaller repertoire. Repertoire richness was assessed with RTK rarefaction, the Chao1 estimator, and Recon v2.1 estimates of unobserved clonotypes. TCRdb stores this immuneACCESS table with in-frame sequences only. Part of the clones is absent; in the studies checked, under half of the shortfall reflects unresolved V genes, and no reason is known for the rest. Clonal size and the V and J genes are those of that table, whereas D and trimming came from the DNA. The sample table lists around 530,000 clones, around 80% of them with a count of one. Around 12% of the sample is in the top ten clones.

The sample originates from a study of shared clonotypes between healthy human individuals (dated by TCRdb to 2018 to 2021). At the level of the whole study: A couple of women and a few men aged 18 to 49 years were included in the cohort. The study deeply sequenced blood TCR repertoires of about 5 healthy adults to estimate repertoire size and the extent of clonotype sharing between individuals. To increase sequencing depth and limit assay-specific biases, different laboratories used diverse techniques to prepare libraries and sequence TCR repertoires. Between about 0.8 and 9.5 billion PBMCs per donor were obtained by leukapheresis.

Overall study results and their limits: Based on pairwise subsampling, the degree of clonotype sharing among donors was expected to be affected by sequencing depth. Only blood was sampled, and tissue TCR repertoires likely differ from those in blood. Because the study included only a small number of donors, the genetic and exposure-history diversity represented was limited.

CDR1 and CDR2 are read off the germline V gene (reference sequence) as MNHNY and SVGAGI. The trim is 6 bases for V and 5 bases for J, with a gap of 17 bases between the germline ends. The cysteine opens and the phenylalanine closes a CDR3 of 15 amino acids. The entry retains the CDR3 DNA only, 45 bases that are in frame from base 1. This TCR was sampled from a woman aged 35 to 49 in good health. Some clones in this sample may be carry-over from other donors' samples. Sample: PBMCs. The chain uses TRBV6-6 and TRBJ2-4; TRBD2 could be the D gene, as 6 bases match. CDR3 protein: CASSRWDSGENIQYF. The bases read TGTGCCAGCAGCCGATGGGACTCCGGAGAAAACATTCAGTACTTC.